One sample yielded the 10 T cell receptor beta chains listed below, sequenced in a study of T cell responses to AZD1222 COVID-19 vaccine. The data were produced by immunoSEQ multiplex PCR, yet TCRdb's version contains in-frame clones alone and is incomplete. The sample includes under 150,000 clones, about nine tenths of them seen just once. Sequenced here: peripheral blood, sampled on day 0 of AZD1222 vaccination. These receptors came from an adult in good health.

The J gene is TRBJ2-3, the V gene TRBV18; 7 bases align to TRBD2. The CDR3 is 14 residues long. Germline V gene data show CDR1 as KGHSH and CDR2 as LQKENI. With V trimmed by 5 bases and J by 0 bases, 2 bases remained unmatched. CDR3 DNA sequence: TGTGCCAGCTCATTTAGCGGGAGCACAGATACGCAGTATTTT. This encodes CASSFSGSTDTQYF.

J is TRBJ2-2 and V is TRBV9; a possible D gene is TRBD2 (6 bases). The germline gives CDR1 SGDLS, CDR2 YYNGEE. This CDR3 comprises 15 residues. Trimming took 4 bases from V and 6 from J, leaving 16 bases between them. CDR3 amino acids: CASSSGLLTAGELFF. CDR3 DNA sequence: TGTGCCAGCAGCTCGGGACTTCTAACGGCCGGGGAGCTGTTTTTT.

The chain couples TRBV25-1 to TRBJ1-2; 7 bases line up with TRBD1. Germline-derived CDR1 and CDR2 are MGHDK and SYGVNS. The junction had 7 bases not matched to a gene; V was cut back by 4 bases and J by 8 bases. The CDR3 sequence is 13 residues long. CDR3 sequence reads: CASSVRQGVGYTF. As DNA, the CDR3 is TGTGCCAGCAGTGTGCGTCAGGGGGTGGGCTACACCTTC.

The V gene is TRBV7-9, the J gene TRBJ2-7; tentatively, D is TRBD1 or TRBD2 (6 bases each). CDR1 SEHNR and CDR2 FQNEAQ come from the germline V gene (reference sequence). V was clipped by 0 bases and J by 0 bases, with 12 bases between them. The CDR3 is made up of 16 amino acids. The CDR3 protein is CASSLAGGFNSYEQYF. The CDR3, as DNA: TGTGCCAGCAGCTTAGCGGGGGGCTTTAACTCCTACGAGCAGTACTTC.

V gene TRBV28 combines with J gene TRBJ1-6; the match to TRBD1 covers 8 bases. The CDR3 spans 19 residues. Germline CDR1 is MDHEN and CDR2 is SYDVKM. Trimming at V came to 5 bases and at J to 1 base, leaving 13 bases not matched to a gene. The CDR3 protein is CASSPTAGGARSYNSPLHF. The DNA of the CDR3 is TGTGCCAGCAGTCCCACGGCAGGGGGCGCTCGTTCCTATAATTCACCCCTCCACTTT.

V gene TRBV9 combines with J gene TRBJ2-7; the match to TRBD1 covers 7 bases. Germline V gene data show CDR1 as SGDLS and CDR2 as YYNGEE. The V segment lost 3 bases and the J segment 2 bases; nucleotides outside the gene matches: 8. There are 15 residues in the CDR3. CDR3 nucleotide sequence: TGTGCCAGCAGCGGGGGGACAGCGCTTCCCTACGAGCAGTACTTC. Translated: CASSGGTALPYEQYF.

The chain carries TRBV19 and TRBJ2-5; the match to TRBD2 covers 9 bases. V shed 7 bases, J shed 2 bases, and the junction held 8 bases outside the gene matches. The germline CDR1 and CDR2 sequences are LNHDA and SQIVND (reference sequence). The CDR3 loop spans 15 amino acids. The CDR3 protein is CASTPGAGGQETQYF. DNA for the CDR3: TGTGCCAGTACCCCCGGGGCGGGAGGGCAAGAGACCCAGTACTTC. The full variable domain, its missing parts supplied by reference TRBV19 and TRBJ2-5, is DGGITQSPKYLFRKEGQNVTLSCEQNLNHDAMYWYRQDPGQGLRLIYYSQIVNDFQKGDIAEGYSVSREKKESFPLTVTSAQKNPTAFYLCASTPGAGGQETQYFGPGTRLLVL.

CDR3 in amino acids: CASSLPGGYTDTQYF. The CDR3 DNA reads TGTGCCAGCAGCTTACCGGGCGGATACACAGATACGCAGTATTTT. This chain joins TRBV7-2 and TRBJ2-3; D is uncertain. The CDR3 spans 15 residues. Germline V gene data show CDR1 as SGHTA and CDR2 as FQGNSA. Between the trimmed V and J ends, which lost 2 bases and 2 bases, there was a span of 11 bases.

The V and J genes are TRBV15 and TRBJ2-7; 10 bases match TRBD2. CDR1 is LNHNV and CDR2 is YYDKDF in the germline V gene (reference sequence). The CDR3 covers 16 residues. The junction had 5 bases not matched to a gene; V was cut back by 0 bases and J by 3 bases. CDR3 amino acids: CATSRDPASGGYEQYF. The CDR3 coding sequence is TGTGCCACCAGCAGAGATCCCGCTAGCGGGGGCTACGAGCAGTACTTC.

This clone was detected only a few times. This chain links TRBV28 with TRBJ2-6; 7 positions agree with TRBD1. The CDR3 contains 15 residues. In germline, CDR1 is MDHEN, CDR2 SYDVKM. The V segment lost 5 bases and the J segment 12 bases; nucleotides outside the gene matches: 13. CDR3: CASSPIRDSRGVLTF. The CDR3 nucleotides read TGTGCCAGCAGTCCGATCCGGGACAGCCGCGGCGTCCTGACTTTC.